This TCR beta chain was obtained from a study of blood T cell repertoires in COVID-19 (dated by TCRdb to between 2020 and 2021). Regarding the study in general: Collaborator samples came from the United States, Italy and Spain and covered acute and convalescent phases of COVID-19. The material from the prospective study consisted of cDNA or gDNA derived from T cells, B-cell-depleted T cells, or PBMCs. The dataset comprised deeply sampled blood TCRbeta repertoires from subjects exposed to, actively infected with, or recovered from COVID-19. A freely available public database, intended as a resource for researchers studying the immune response to SARS-CoV-2, is where the repertoires were released. The samples were drawn from the first 160 participants of the ongoing ImmuneRACE study and from 1,254 subjects provided by 6 global collaborators. Sample metadata almost always included a de-identified subject ID, COVID-19 status, age in years and sex. Where available, HLA class I and class II types were obtained from metadata supplied by the sample provider rather than from assay-based typing. The paper as a whole reports these results and caveats: How much clinical and demographic metadata was included differed by source and by participant, and the metadata was provided uncurated.

Participants in the prospective study were aged 18 to 89 years, lived in more than 20 United States geographic areas, and enrolled through a virtual design. In the prospective study, participants were assigned to cohorts based on the clinical history participants reported in a screening survey and a study questionnaire. Recovered participants in ImmuneRACE Cohort 3 were defined as having two consecutive negative NP/OP PCR tests, clearance from a healthcare professional, or resolution of symptoms. Each participant in the prospective study had whole blood, serum and a nasopharyngeal or oropharyngeal swab collected by mobile phlebotomists. Prospective study participants could optionally give additional blood draws and questionnaires over a roughly two-month period. Before DNA extraction, blood samples from the prospective study were shipped at room temperature or frozen. The immunoSEQ Assay, a bias-controlled multiplex PCR, was used to amplify TCRbeta CDR3 regions from genomic DNA. Per the original workflow: The number of nucleated cells in each sample was estimated from the amplification of reference gene primers within the assay. To quantify the absolute abundance of each unique TCRbeta CDR3 rearrangement, sequence reads were collapsed and filtered. For each sample, productive Simpson clonality was calculated as the square root of Simpson's diversity index across productive rearrangements. In its TCRdb copy, this immuneACCESS table keeps in-frame sequences only and misses some clones. Where compared with another copy, unresolved V genes explain less than half of these, and the others have no known cause. D and trimming come from the DNA, and the V and J calls and clone size come from that table. Counted in this sample were around 280,000 clones; 75% to 90% of them appeared once. The top ten clonotypes cover 1.7% of the sample.

Turning to this clone: What this receptor recognizes is not known. Per-base qualities were not stored, and no clone one base away is much larger. The same CDR3 arises from other DNA sequences in this sample as well.

The sequence derives from a woman aged 40-49 years who had recovered from COVID-19. Input material: PBMCs or T cells enriched from blood (not recorded which).

The nucleotides are TGTGCCAGCAGCTCCCCGGGACAGGGGGTCGAGCAGTACTTC. It translates to CASSSPGQGVEQYF. This sequence uses TRBV7-9 and TRBJ2-7, with 11 central nucleotides matching TRBD1. The CDR3 has 14 amino acids, counting the end cysteine and phenylalanine. The read is trimmed to its CDR3 DNA, 42 bases read in frame from base 1. Taken from the germline V gene (reference sequence), the CDR1 and CDR2 loops are SEHNR and FQNEAQ. V is pruned by 4 bases and J by 6 bases, leaving 5 bases of the junction without a gene match.